Presented here are 2 T cell receptor beta chains from one specimen sequenced in a study of cytomegalovirus exposure and HLA in healthy donors. It was with 60 Vbeta and 13 Jbeta primers that the PCR ran. Sequenced by immunoSEQ multiplex PCR; TCRdb stores in-frame clones only, minus some. The table shows 80,000 or so clones, with around three quarters occurring only once. The sequencing input was PBMCs. These receptors all come from a male donor in good health and CMV-seropositive.

The V and J genes are TRBV30 and TRBJ2-7; 8 bases match TRBD1. Germline assignment: CDR1 GTSNPN and CDR2 SVGIG (reference sequence). This CDR3 region has 16 residues. Trimming cost V 6 bases and J 0 bases; bases outside gene matches: 13. The CDR3 sequence: CACSLSRTGLSYEQYF. CDR3 nucleotide sequence: TGTGCCTGTTCACTTAGTAGGACAGGGCTCTCCTACGAGCAGTACTTC.

The V gene is TRBV5-1, the J gene TRBJ2-7; D possibly corresponds to TRBD1 (6 bases). The V gene's germline CDR1 is SGHRS and CDR2 YFSETQ. V lost 3 bases and J 4 bases, leaving 8 bases between the germline ends. The CDR3 has 12 residues. CDR3: CASSSTGYEQYF. The CDR3 DNA is TGCGCCAGCAGCTCAACAGGGTACGAGCAGTACTTC. The complete variable domain, with remaining parts taken from reference TRBV5-1 and TRBJ2-7, reads KAGVTQTPRYLIKTRGQQVTLSCSPISGHRSVSWYQQTPGQGLQFLFEYFSETQRNKGNFPGRFSGRQFSNSRSEMNVSTLELGDSALYLCASSSTGYEQYFGPGTRLTVT.